This TCR beta chain was retrieved from a study of blood T cells in healthy people across ages. Donor samples were obtained from healthy Caucasian individuals from Russia, aged about 6 to 90. Per the germline V gene, CDR1 is GTSNPN and CDR2 is SVGIG (reference sequence). The CDR3 runs to 12 residues. Alongside a J-beta primer mix, a sample-barcoded 5' primer served in a second PCR lasting roughly 7 to 11 cycles. Sequencing of every sample gave 2.5 million or more CDR3-containing paired-end reads. Via MiXCR, TCRdb re-called the 5' RACE reads, giving one row per CDR3 protein. The data hold around 820,000 distinct CDR3 sequences, with approximately 25% observed a single time. The same sample was also studied in work on T cells of mothers and their children. That work states: Related mother-child pairs shared marginally more repertoire than unrelated pairs, though not significantly.

Sequenced: blood. The receptor's source is a boy aged 5-17 years in good health. The V gene is TRBV30, the J gene TRBJ2-4; the D is unclear. For the CDR3, the DNA is TGTGCATCGGAACATTCCAAAAACATTCAGTACTTC. Translated, it gives CASEHSKNIQYF.